This T cell receptor (beta chain) was captured in a study of blood T cell repertoires in COVID-19 (dated by TCRdb to 2018 to 2021). With respect to the entire study: Collaborator samples came from the United States, Italy and Spain and covered acute and convalescent phases of COVID-19. The material from the prospective study consisted of cDNA or gDNA derived from T cells, B-cell-depleted T cells, or PBMCs. Deeply sampled blood TCRbeta repertoires from subjects exposed to, actively infected with, or recovered from COVID-19 were included in the dataset. A freely available public database, intended as a resource for researchers studying the immune response to SARS-CoV-2, is where the repertoires were released. Samples were obtained from the ongoing ImmuneRACE study (first 160 participants) and from 1,254 subjects provided by 6 global collaborators. A de-identified subject ID, COVID-19 status, age in years and sex were almost always included in the sample metadata. Where available, HLA class I and class II types were obtained from metadata supplied by the sample provider rather than from assay-based typing. Overall results and qualifications from the work: Clinical and demographic metadata were provided uncurated, with the amount varying by source and participant.

One collaborating source in Seattle enrolled patients during active infection and followed them longitudinally through the course of disease. The collaborating institutions used their own protocols to collect whole blood in K2EDTA tubes. Collaborator samples were shipped for TCRbeta analysis as frozen whole blood, isolated PBMCs, or DNA extracted from either sample type. Including cysteine and phenylalanine, the CDR3 has 13 amino acids. The CDR3 DNA has 39 bases and is translated from base 1. Reading the germline V gene gives CDR1 SQVTM and CDR2 ANQGSEA. Trimming takes 6 bases from V and 1 base from J, and the germline ends sit 12 bases apart. TCRbeta CDR3 regions were amplified from genomic DNA using the immunoSEQ Assay, a bias-controlled multiplex PCR. Per the authors' processing: Nucleated cell counts per sample were estimated from amplification of reference gene primers within the assay. To quantify the absolute abundance of each unique TCRbeta CDR3 rearrangement, sequence reads were collapsed and filtered. For each sample, productive Simpson clonality was calculated as the square root of Simpson's diversity index across productive rearrangements. TCRdb retrieved this table from immuneACCESS and kept in-frame rearrangements only. Not all clones are present; in checked studies, unresolved V genes account for under half, and no reason is known for the remainder. The V and J calls and the clone size are those of that table, but D and trimming were determined from the DNA. The sample includes about 180,000 clones, with 75% to 90% observed a single time. The ten largest clones add up to 6% to 8% of the sample.

In regard to this clone: What this receptor recognizes is not known. Per-base quality was not reported, and no clone a single base away is much larger than it.

Recombination joined TRBV29-1 with TRBJ1-1; D gene: possibly TRBD1, on 6 matching bases. The receptor was derived from a woman in her seventies with COVID-19, enrolled during active disease. Sequencing input: peripheral blood. This receptor has the CDR3 CSVAGTSNTEAFF. The DNA sequence is given as TGCAGCGTCGCCGGGACATCGAACACTGAAGCTTTCTTT.